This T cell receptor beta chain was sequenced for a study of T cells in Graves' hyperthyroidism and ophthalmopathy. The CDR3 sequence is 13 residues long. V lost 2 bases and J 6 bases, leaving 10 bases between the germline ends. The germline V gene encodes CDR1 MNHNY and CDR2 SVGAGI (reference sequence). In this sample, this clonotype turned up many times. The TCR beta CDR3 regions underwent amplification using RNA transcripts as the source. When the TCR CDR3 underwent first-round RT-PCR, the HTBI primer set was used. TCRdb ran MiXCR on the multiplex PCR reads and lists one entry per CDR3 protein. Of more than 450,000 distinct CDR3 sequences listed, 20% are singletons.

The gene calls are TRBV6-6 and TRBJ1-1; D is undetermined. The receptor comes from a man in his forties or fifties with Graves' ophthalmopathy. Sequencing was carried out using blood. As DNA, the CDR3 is TGTGCCAGCAGTTACCGGACCCGGGCTGAAGCTTTCTTT. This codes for CASSYRTRAEAFF.